These 32 T cell receptor beta chains were all obtained from the same sample, sequenced in a study of molecular identifiers for immune sequencing clone quantification. MiXCR was run by TCRdb on the PCR reads, yielding one entry per CDR3 protein. There are 400,000 to 600,000 distinct CDR3 sequences in the sample; roughly a fifth occur only once, and approximately 0.84% lies in the top ten. Sequencing input: naive CD8+ T cells from blood, with Jurkat cell RNA spiked in. The subset is: FACS-sorted CD8+CD4-CCR7+CD45RA+ naive T cells. All receptors come from a human donor in good health. Some libraries in this study had Jurkat cell RNA spiked in.

Turning to this clonotype: A much larger clonotype is one base distant, so this may be a read error. The missing conserved phenylalanine or tryptophan at the end of this CDR3 makes a read error likely. The chain employs TRBV7-9 and TRBJ2-5; the D call may be TRBD1 or TRBD2 (5 bases each). Looked up from germline, CDR1 is SEHNR and CDR2 is FQNEAQ (reference sequence). The CDR3 extends over 15 amino acids. Trimming left V 5 bases short and J 5 bases short, with 18 bases between. CDR3 sequence reads: CASSRPYGADETQYL. Here the CDR3 DNA reads TGTGCCAGCAGCCGGCCGTACGGGGCCGATGAGACCCAGTACCTC.

The CDR3 DNA is TGTGCCAGCAGCTACCCTACGTGGAATGAGCAGTTCTTC. Its translation is CASSYPTWNEQFF. This sequence joins TRBV14 and TRBJ2-1; D is unclear. The CDR3 is made up of 13 amino acids. Trimming stripped 5 bases from V and 7 bases from J, with 12 bases between. In germline, CDR1 is SGHDN, CDR2 FVKESK.

This clonotype was counted many times. This chain joins TRBV6-6 and TRBJ1-2; D ambiguous. From germline, CDR1 is MNHNY and CDR2 SVGAGI (reference sequence). This CDR3 is built from 11 residues. V gave up 2 bases and J gave up 4 bases, with 2 bases separating them. The CDR3 loop reads CASSYSYGYTF. The CDR3 DNA reads as TGTGCCAGCAGTTACAGCTATGGCTACACCTTC.

V is TRBV6-5 and J is TRBJ2-5; the D gene is possibly TRBD1 (5 bases). There are 15 residues in the CDR3. Trimming removed 2 bases from V and 3 bases from J, with 13 bases in between. Per the germline V gene, CDR1 is MNHEY and CDR2 is SVGAGI. CDR3 nucleotide sequence: TGTGCCAGCAGTTACGGTTCAGGGATGGAAGAGACCCAGTACTTC. Translated: CASSYGSGMEETQYF.

Comment on this clonotype: This may stem from a read error, because a much larger clone lies one nucleotide away. This sequence joins TRBV29-1 and TRBJ2-1, with 7 nucleotides matching TRBD2. The CDR3 totals 13 residues. The germline gives CDR1 SQVTM, CDR2 ANQGSEA. V trimming: 4 bases; J trimming: 7 bases; junction bases outside the gene matches: 7. CDR3 sequence reads: CSVVEVAGNEQFF. As DNA, the CDR3 is TGCAGCGTTGTAGAAGTAGCGGGTAATGAGCAGTTCTTC.

This clonotype has just a few counts. The chain joins TRBV11-2 to TRBJ2-3; D gene ambiguous. The CDR3 has 14 residues. Germline CDR1 and CDR2: SGHAT and FQNNGV. V was cut by 4 bases and J by 3 bases, with 11 bases left in between. The CDR3, as DNA: TGTGCCAGCAGCTCCTATAGTCGGACAGATACGCAGTATTTT. This encodes CASSSYSRTDTQYF. The full variable domain, in which reference TRBV11-2 and TRBJ2-3 provide the parts outside the CDR3, is EAGVAQSPRYKIIEKRQSVAFWCNPISGHATLYWYQQILGQGPKLLIQFQNNGVVDDSQLPKDRFSAERLKGVDSTLKIQPAKLEDSAVYLCASSSYSRTDTQYFGPGTRLTVL.

Concerning this clonotype itself: This may be a read error, as it is one base from a much larger clone. The chain uses TRBV14 and TRBJ2-5; no definite D call. The CDR3 loop spans 15 amino acids. The V and J ends lost 1 base and 1 base respectively, with 10 bases between them. Per the germline V gene, CDR1 is SGHDN and CDR2 is FVKESK. The CDR3, as DNA: TGTGCCAGCAGCCAAGTAGGCGAAGTCCAAGAGACCCAGTACTTC. As protein: CASSQVGEVQETQYF.

This clonotype was detected a few times. V and J are TRBV6-5 and TRBJ1-2, with no clear D. The V and J ends lost 2 bases and 0 bases respectively, with 10 bases between them. CDR1 and CDR2 from the germline V gene are MNHEY and SVGAGI. This CDR3 contains 15 residues. CDR3 residues: CASSYTTRSNYGYTF. The CDR3 DNA reads as TGTGCCAGCAGTTACACGACCAGGTCTAACTATGGCTACACCTTC.

V is TRBV7-9 and J is TRBJ2-5; TRBD2 might be the D (5 bases). Germline-derived CDR1 and CDR2 are SEHNR and FQNEAQ (reference sequence). The V gene lost 4 bases and the J gene lost 3 bases, with 12 bases spanning the gap. The CDR3 runs 14 residues. CDR3 coding DNA: TGTGCCAGCAGCTCCCGGGTGAGGGAAGAGACCCAGTACTTC. Translated: CASSSRVREETQYF.

This clonotype was observed a few times. V and J are TRBV6-5 and TRBJ1-6; D remains ambiguous. CDR3 length: 13 residues. Trimming stripped 0 bases from V and 7 bases from J, with 4 bases between. In germline, CDR1 is MNHEY, CDR2 SVGAGI. CDR3: CASSYSPNSPLHF. The CDR3, as DNA: TGTGCCAGCAGTTACTCACCCAATTCACCCCTCCACTTT.

This clonotype was counted a few times. This chain uses TRBV29-1 with TRBJ1-2, with no clear D. With 6 bases removed from V and 0 bases from J, the gap between germline ends came to 17 bases. Germline assignment: CDR1 SQVTM and CDR2 ANQGSEA. The CDR3 has 15 amino acids. CDR3 protein: CSVQVFSDPNYGYTF. The CDR3 bases are TGCAGCGTCCAAGTTTTTTCGGACCCTAACTATGGCTACACCTTC.

This clonotype was observed a handful of times. The genes are TRBV4-3 and TRBJ2-7; 13 bases line up with TRBD2. This CDR3 is 17 amino acids long. From germline, CDR1 is LGHNA and CDR2 YSLEER. Losses at the gene ends were 4 bases for V and 0 bases for J; bases not matched to a gene: 6. CDR3 bases: TGCGCCAGCAGCCGAGGGACTAGCGGGGCTAGCTCCTACGAGCAGTACTTC. Its translation: CASSRGTSGASSYEQYF.

This clonotype turned up a few times. The J gene is TRBJ2-5, the V gene TRBV7-6; 10 bases agree with TRBD1. Germline CDR1 reads SGHVS; CDR2 reads FNYEAQ. V lost 4 bases, J lost 4 bases, and 9 bases stayed unmatched. This CDR3 has 16 amino acids. CDR3 nucleotides: TGTGCCAGCAGCTGGGAAGAAGGACAGGGGGGAGAGACCCAGTACTTC. Residues: CASSWEEGQGGETQYF. The full variable domain, completed using reference TRBV7-6 and TRBJ2-5, is GAGVSQSPRYKVTKRGQDVALRCDPISGHVSLYWYRQALGQGPEFLTYFNYEAQQDKSGLPNDRFSAERPEGSISTLTIQRTEQRDSAMYRCASSWEEGQGGETQYFGPGTRLLVL.

This clonotype was found a few times. V usage is TRBV9 and J usage is TRBJ1-1; D not certain. Trimming removed 0 bases at V and 1 base at J, with 10 bases between. This CDR3 is 15 amino acids long. The germline V gene has CDR1 SGDLS and CDR2 YYNGEE. CDR3 in amino acids: CASSVGGGSNTEAFF. CDR3 DNA: TGTGCCAGCAGCGTAGGTGGTGGTTCGAACACTGAAGCTTTCTTT. The entire variable domain, with the rest obtained from reference TRBV9 and TRBJ1-1, is as follows: DSGVTQTPKHLITATGQRVTLRCSPRSGDLSVYWYQQSLDQGLQFLIQYYNGEERAKGNILERFSAQQFPDLHSELNLSSLELGDSALYFCASSVGGGSNTEAFFGQGTRLTVV.

About this clonotype: Given a much more abundant clone one base away, this may be a read error. This sequence joins TRBV6-2 or TRBV6-3 and TRBJ2-4; D gene uncertain. Germline loops: CDR1 MNHEY, CDR2 SVGEGT. This CDR3 has 11 residues. The V gene lost 4 bases and the J gene lost 11 bases, with 9 bases spanning the gap. CDR3 sequence: CASSSGRFQYF. Here the CDR3 DNA reads TGTGCCAGCAGTTCTGGACGGTTTCAGTACTTC.

This clonotype was seen many times. The chain couples TRBV15 to TRBJ2-4; 9 nucleotides match TRBD1. Losses at the gene ends were 3 bases for V and 6 bases for J; bases not matched to a gene: 0. Looked up from germline, CDR1 is LNHNV and CDR2 is YYDKDF (reference sequence). The CDR3 extends over 13 amino acids. In DNA, the CDR3 is TGTGCCACCAGCAGGGACAGGGGAAACATTCAGTACTTC. It translates to CATSRDRGNIQYF.

J is TRBJ1-1 and V is TRBV7-9; D is unclear. Per germline, CDR1 SEHNR and CDR2 FQNEAQ (reference sequence). The CDR3 has 15 amino acids. With 4 bases removed from V and 7 bases from J, the gap between germline ends came to 19 bases. The CDR3, as DNA: TGTGCCAGCAGCTCGCGGACGGCAACTAAAGGTGAAGCTTTCTTT. Translation gives CASSSRTATKGEAFF.

The table lists this clonotype with a few counts. The chain carries TRBV11-2 and TRBJ1-1, with D possibly TRBD1 on 6 matching bases. Germline V CDR1 and CDR2: SGHAT, FQNNGV. The CDR3 runs 13 residues. Trimming took off 4 bases at V and 7 bases at J, with 13 bases between the two ends. The CDR3 protein is CASSSTGLLEAFF. The DNA of the CDR3 is TGTGCCAGCAGCTCAACAGGGCTCCTTGAAGCTTTCTTT.

This clonotype was recorded a few times. The chain combines TRBV14 with TRBJ2-7; maybe TRBD1 (6 bases). Germline CDR1 is SGHDN and CDR2 is FVKESK. The CDR3 sequence is 16 residues long. The ends were cut back, 1 base at V and 5 bases at J, with 18 bases in the middle. The CDR3 is CASSQVRTGLDDEQYF. CDR3 sequence (DNA): TGTGCCAGCAGCCAAGTTAGAACAGGGCTTGACGACGAGCAGTACTTC.

The J gene is TRBJ1-2, the V gene TRBV7-9, with a weak D call TRBD1 (6 bases). The CDR3 covers 13 residues. Germline values: CDR1 SEHNR, CDR2 FQNEAQ (reference sequence). The V gene lost 5 bases and the J gene lost 4 bases, with 11 bases spanning the gap. CDR3 loop: CASSHGGLYGYTF. CDR3 bases: TGTGCCAGCAGCCATGGGGGGCTCTATGGCTACACCTTC.

This clonotype was seen at least ten times. The chain has TRBV2 and TRBJ2-3; 13 bases match TRBD2. V was clipped by 6 bases and J by 2 bases; unmatched bases: 8. CDR1 and CDR2 from the germline V gene are SNHLY and FYNNEI. This CDR3 region has 17 residues. DNA for the CDR3: TGTGCCAGCAGGGCAGGACTAGCGGGGGATCACACAGATACGCAGTATTTT. Its protein is CASRAGLAGDHTDTQYF. The variable domain in full, with the rest retrieved from reference TRBV2 and TRBJ2-3, is EPEVTQTPSHQVTQMGQEVILRCVPISNHLYFYWYRQILGQKVEFLVSFYNNEISEKSEIFDDQFSVERPDGSNFTLKIRSTKLEDSAMYFCASRAGLAGDHTDTQYFGPGTRLTVL.

This clonotype appeared many times. The gene calls are TRBV6-2 or TRBV6-3 and TRBJ1-1; 7 positions match TRBD1. J lost 5 bases, V lost 1 base, and 1 base had no gene match. Germline-derived CDR1 and CDR2 are MNHEY and SVGEGT. This CDR3 contains 13 residues. The CDR3 spells CASSYLTGTEAFF. The CDR3 DNA sequence: TGTGCCAGCAGTTACTTGACAGGGACTGAAGCTTTCTTT.

This clonotype was picked up a small number of times. The rearrangement joins TRBV4-2 to TRBJ2-3; D might be TRBD1 (6 bases). Trimming stripped 2 bases from V and 4 bases from J, with 16 bases between. From germline, CDR1 is LGHNA and CDR2 YNFKEQ. This CDR3 is 16 amino acids long. The CDR3 DNA is TGTGCCAGCAGCCAAAGGGACACCAACCCAGCAGATACGCAGTATTTT. Its translation: CASSQRDTNPADTQYF.

There are many counts of this clonotype. This chain links TRBV9 with TRBJ2-7; 8 bases match TRBD1. The CDR3 extends over 16 amino acids. The V segment lost 4 bases and the J segment 0 bases; nucleotides outside the gene matches: 9. Germline values: CDR1 SGDLS, CDR2 YYNGEE. The CDR3 sequence is CASSPRMDRASYEQYF. CDR3 bases: TGTGCCAGCAGCCCACGAATGGACAGGGCCTCCTACGAGCAGTACTTC.

The chain carries TRBV12-3 or TRBV12-4 and TRBJ1-6, with TRBD1 identical over 9 bases. V trimming: 5 bases; J trimming: 10 bases; junction bases outside the gene matches: 6. CDR3 size: 14 residues. The CDR3 here is CASSPGQGESPLHF. The CDR3 DNA follows: TGTGCCAGCAGTCCGGGACAGGGAGAATCACCCCTCCACTTT.

Only one count was recorded for this clonotype. V usage is TRBV19 and J usage is TRBJ1-4; perhaps TRBD1 as D (5 bases). Looked up from germline, CDR1 is LNHDA and CDR2 is SQIVND (reference sequence). This CDR3 region has 13 residues. The germline V and J ends were trimmed by 6 bases and 7 bases, with 12 bases remaining between them. CDR3: CASRGESSEKLFF. In DNA, the CDR3 is TGTGCCAGTAGAGGGGAGTCAAGTGAAAAACTGTTTTTT.

This rearrangement joins TRBV3-1 to TRBJ2-1; D ambiguous. CDR1 and CDR2 from the germline V gene are LGHDT and YNNKEL (reference sequence). Trimming pared 6 bases from V and 2 bases from J, leaving 14 bases between. This CDR3 comprises 15 residues. This chain's CDR3 is CASRPDGGTYNEQFF. The DNA for the CDR3 is TGTGCCAGCAGACCGGACGGCGGTACCTACAATGAGCAGTTCTTC.

The rearrangement uses TRBV4-1 and TRBJ2-3; D may be TRBD2 (6 bases). CDR3 size: 15 residues. Germline V gene sequence: CDR1 MGHRA, CDR2 YSYEKL. Trimming took off 4 bases at V and 0 bases at J, with 11 bases between the two ends. This CDR3 reads CASSRGERSTDTQYF. The CDR3 DNA reads TGCGCCAGCAGCCGGGGGGAAAGGAGCACAGATACGCAGTATTTT.

The V gene is TRBV4-3, the J gene TRBJ1-2; D is possibly TRBD1 (5 bases). Trimming took off 4 bases at V and 3 bases at J, with 18 bases between the two ends. Germline assignment: CDR1 LGHNA and CDR2 YSLEER. The CDR3 is 16 residues long. The DNA of the CDR3 is TGCGCCAGCAGCCCAGACAGCCTTCGCGTCCACTATGGCTACACCTTC. Translated: CASSPDSLRVHYGYTF.

Comments on this clonotype: It may be a read error: a sequence one base away is much more abundant. The chain carries TRBV14 and TRBJ2-7; possible D gene TRBD1, 5 bases. Looked up from germline, CDR1 is SGHDN and CDR2 is FVKESK. CDR3 size: 14 residues. CDR3 in amino acids: CASSIPGASCEQYF. The CDR3 DNA sequence: TGTGCCAGCAGCATCCCTGGGGCTTCCTGCGAGCAGTACTTC.

The chain employs TRBV6-2 or TRBV6-3 and TRBJ1-2; D may be TRBD1 (6 bases). The germline CDR1 and CDR2 sequences are MNHEY and SVGEGT. The CDR3 is made up of 14 amino acids. The germline V and J ends were trimmed by 1 base and 6 bases, with 12 bases remaining between them. The CDR3 here is CASSYLTGSNGYTF. CDR3 DNA sequence: TGTGCCAGCAGTTACTTAACAGGGTCCAATGGCTACACCTTC.

Only a few counts were recorded for this clonotype. The chain joins TRBV7-9 to TRBJ2-1, with 7 bases that match TRBD2. This CDR3 region has 16 residues. Per the germline V gene, CDR1 is SEHNR and CDR2 is FQNEAQ (reference sequence). With V trimmed by 0 bases and J by 5 bases, 7 bases remained unmatched. CDR3 bases: TGTGCCAGCAGCTTAGCGGCGGGAGAATCGAACAATGAGCAGTTCTTC. This translates into CASSLAAGESNNEQFF.